The text below deals with one T cell receptor (beta chain). The sequenced target, TCR beta, came from blood CD8+ and CD4+ T cells. Negative isolation was used for CD8+ and CD4+ T cells, and FACS enrichment was applied to TEMRA cells. Random hexamers served to reverse transcribe roughly 0.45 to 1 ug RNA. Coverage of TCR beta CDR3 amplification by immunoSEQ multiplex PCR extended to 54 Vbeta and 13 Jbeta. MiXCR was run by TCRdb on the immunoSEQ multiplex PCR reads, yielding one entry per CDR3 protein. The table lists 150,000 to 160,000 distinct CDR3 sequences, less than 97% of them singletons. These data originate in a study of CD8 T cells in Susac syndrome. The sequenced sample consisted of CD8+ T cells from PBMCs. The clonotype comes from a human donor with multiple sclerosis.

CDR3 loop: CASSHGTGPSYEQYF. CDR3 coding DNA: TGTGCCAGCAGTCACGGGACAGGGCCCTCCTACGAGCAGTACTTC. The chain couples TRBV27 to TRBJ2-7; 9 bases align to TRBD1. After removal of 5 bases from V and 0 bases from J, the junction contained 5 bases not matched to a gene. The CDR3 is 15 residues long. The V gene's germline CDR1 is MNHEY and CDR2 SMNVEV (reference sequence).